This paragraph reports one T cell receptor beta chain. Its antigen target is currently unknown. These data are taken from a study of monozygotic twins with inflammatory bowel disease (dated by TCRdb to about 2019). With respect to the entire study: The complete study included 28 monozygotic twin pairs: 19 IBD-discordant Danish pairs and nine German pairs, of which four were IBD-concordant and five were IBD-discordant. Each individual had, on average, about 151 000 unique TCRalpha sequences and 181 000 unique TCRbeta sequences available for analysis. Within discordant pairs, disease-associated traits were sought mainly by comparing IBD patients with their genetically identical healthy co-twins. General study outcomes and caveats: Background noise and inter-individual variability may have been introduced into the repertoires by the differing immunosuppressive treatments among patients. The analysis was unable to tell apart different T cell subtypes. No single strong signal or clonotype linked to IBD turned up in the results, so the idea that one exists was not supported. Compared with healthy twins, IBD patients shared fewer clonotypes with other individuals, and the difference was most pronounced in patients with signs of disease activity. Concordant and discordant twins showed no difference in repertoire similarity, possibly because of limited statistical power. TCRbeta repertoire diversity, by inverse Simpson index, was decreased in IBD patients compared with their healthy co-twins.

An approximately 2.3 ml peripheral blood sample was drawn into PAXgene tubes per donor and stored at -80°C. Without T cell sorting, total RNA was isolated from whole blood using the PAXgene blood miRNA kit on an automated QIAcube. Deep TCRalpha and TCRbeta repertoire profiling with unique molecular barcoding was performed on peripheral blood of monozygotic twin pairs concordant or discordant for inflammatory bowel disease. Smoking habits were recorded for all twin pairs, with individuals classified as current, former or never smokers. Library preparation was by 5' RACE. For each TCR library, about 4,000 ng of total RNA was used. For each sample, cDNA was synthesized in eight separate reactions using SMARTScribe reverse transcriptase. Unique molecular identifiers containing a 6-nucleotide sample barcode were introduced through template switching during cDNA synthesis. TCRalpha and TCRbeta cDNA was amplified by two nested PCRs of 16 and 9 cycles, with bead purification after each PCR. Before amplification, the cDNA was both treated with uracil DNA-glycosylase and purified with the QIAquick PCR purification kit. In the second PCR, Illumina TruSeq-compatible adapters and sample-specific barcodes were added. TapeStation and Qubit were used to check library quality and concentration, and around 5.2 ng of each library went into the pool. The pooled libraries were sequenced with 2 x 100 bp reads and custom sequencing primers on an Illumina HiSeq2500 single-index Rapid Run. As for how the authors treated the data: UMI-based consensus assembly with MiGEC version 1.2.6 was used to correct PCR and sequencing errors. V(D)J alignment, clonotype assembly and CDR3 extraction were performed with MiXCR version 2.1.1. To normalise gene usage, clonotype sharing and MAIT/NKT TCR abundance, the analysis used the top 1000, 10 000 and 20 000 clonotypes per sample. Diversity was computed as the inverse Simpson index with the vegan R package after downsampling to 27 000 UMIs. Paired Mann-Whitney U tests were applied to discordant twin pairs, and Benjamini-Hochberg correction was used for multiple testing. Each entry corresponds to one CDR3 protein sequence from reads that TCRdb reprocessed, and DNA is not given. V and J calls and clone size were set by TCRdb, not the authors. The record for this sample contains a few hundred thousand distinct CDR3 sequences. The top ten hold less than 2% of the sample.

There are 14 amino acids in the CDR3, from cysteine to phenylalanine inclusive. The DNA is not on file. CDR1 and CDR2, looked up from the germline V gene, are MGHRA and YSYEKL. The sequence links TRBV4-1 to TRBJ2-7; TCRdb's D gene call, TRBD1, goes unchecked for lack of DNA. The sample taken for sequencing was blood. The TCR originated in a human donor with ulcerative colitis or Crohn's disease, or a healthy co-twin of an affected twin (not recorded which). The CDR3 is CASSPRQGINEQYF.